This TCR beta chain was profiled in a study of blood T cell repertoires in COVID-19. The overall study: Collection of acute and convalescent COVID-19 samples took place in the United States, Italy and Spain. Sample material is recorded as cDNA or gDNA derived from T cells, B-cell-depleted T cells, or PBMCs.

In the authors' methods: Estimation of nucleated cell counts relied on the amplification of reference gene primers. Method: immunoSEQ multiplex PCR; TCRdb's copy keeps in-frame clones and lacks some. V, J and clone size were drawn from that table, and D and trimming were deduced from the DNA. The data show 85,000 to 130,000 clones, about nine tenths seen once. V dropped 3 bases and J dropped 4 bases, with 7 bases sitting between them. Germline CDR1 SEHNR, CDR2 FQNEAQ (reference sequence). The CDR3 sequence is 13 residues long. The J gene is TRBJ1-5, the V gene TRBV7-9; D is ambiguous. What was sequenced was peripheral blood. The receptor was isolated from a man between 65 and 85 years old with acute or convalescent COVID-19. The CDR3 protein is CASSFDTNQPQHF. The CDR3 coding sequence is TGTGCCAGCAGCTTTGACACAAATCAGCCCCAGCATTTT.